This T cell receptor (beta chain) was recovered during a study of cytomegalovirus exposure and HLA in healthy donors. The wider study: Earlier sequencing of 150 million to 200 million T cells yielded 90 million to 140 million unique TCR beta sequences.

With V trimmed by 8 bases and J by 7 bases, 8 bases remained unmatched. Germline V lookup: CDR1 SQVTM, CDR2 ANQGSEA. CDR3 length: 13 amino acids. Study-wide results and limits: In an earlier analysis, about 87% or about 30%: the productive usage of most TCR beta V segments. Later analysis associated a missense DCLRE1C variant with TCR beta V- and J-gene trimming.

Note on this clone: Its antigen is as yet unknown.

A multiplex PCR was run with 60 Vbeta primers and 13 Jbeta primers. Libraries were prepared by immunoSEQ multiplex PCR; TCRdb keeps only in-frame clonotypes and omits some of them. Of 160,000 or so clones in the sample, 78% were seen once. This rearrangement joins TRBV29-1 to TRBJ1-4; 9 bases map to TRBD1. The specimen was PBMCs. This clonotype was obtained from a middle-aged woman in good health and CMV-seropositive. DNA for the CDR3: TGCAGCATGACACAGGGGGCGAGTGAAAAACTGTTTTTT. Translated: CSMTQGASEKLFF.